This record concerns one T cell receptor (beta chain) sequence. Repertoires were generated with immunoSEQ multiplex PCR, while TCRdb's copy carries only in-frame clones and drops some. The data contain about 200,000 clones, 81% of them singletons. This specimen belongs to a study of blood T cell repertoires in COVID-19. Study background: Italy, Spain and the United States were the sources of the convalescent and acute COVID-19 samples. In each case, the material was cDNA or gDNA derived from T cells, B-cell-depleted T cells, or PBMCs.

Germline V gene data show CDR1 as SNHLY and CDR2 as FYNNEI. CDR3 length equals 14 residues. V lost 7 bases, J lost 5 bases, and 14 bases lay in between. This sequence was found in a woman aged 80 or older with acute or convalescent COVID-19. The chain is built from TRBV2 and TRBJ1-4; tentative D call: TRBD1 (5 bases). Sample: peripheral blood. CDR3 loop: CASTRDRENEKLFF. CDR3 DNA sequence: TGTGCCAGCACCAGAGACAGAGAGAATGAAAAACTGTTTTTT.